This passage covers 2 T cell receptor beta chains from one sample sequenced in a study of CD8+ T cells in alopecia areata. The treatment: oral pan-JAK inhibitor, 5-10 mg twice daily. Reverse transcription of extracted RNA yielded cDNA, which provided the sequencing template. The repertoire was sequenced with immunoSEQ multiplex PCR; TCRdb's copy has only in-frame clones and lacks some. The sample records tens of thousands of clones, just over 45% being singletons. This specimen was CD8+ T cells sorted from blood, taken around week 37, from a patient treated with tofacitinib. These receptors were obtained from a human donor with alopecia areata.

The rearrangement uses TRBV7-9 and TRBJ1-2; 7 nucleotides match TRBD1. CDR1 is SEHNR, CDR2 FQNEAQ, per germline (reference sequence). This CDR3 region has 12 residues. The V segment lost 4 bases and the J segment 12 bases; nucleotides outside the gene matches: 8. CDR3 DNA: TGTGCCAGCAGCTCGAGACAGGGTTTTCACACCTTC. Amino acids: CASSSRQGFHTF.

Only a few counts were recorded for this clone. The chain carries TRBV2 and TRBJ1-1; D not certain. Germline V gene data show CDR1 as SNHLY and CDR2 as FYNNEI. The CDR3 spans 11 residues. V lost 6 bases and J 5 bases, leaving 7 bases between the germline ends. CDR3 region: CASREGTEAFF. The CDR3 nucleotides read TGTGCCAGCAGGGAGGGAACTGAAGCTTTCTTT.